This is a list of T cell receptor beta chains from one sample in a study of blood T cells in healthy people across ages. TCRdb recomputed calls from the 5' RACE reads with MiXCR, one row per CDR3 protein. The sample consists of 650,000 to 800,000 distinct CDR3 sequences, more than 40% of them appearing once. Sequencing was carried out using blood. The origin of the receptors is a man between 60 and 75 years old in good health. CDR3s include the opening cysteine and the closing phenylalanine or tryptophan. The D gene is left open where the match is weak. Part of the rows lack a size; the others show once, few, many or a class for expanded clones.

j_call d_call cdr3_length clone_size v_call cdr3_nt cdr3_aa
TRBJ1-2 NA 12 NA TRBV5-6 TGTGCCAGCAGCTCATCGGGTTTTGGCTACACCTTC CASSSSGFGYTF
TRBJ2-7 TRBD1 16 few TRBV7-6 TGTGCCAGCAGCCGTCTCGGGGGACAGGGGGCCCACGAGCAGTACTTC CASSRLGGQGAHEQYF
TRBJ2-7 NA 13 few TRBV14 TGTGCCAGCAGCCAAGTTCCGAGATACGAGCAGTACTTC CASSQVPRYEQYF
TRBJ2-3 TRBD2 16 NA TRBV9 TGTGCCAGCAGATCGAACGCGGGGGATAGCACAGATACGCAGTATTTT CASRSNAGDSTDTQYF
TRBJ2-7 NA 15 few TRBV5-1 TGCGCCAGCAGCTTGGGTGTGGTCCCCTCCTACGAGCAGTACTTC CASSLGVVPSYEQYF
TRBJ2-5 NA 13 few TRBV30 TGTGCCTGGAGGGAGACAAAAAAAGAGACCCAGTACTTC CAWRETKKETQYF
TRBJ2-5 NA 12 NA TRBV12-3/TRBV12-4 TGTGCCAGCACCGGGAGACAAGAGACCCAGTACTTC CASTGRQETQYF
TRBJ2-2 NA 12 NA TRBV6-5 TGTGCCAGCAGTTCAGGGGGGGGAGGGCTGTTTTTT CASSSGGGGLFF
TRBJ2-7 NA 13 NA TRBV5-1 TGCGTCAGCAGCCGAACCGCCGGCTACGAGCAGTACTTC CVSSRTAGYEQYF
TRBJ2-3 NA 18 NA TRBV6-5 TGTGCCAGCAGTTACTCGAAAAAGGCGGGACTTGTTGCAGATACGCAGTATTTT CASSYSKKAGLVADTQYF
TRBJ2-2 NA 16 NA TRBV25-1 TGTGCCAGCAGAGTTAGCAGCACTGCGGGCACCGGGGAGCTGTTTTTT CASRVSSTAGTGELFF
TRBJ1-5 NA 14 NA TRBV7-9 TGTGCCAGCAGCTTTTGGGGGGAGAATCAGCCCCAGCATTTT CASSFWGENQPQHF
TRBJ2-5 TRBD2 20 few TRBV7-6 TGTGCCAGCAGCTTACCCGAAGGGACTAGCGGGGGCCTGTACCAAGAGACCCAGTACTTC CASSLPEGTSGGLYQETQYF
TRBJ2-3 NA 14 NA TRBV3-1 TGTGCCAGCAGCCTGGACCGCTCCGGTGGTACGCAGTATTTT CASSLDRSGGTQYF
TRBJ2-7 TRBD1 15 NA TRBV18 TGTGCCAGCTCACGTGACCAGGGGGCCGGCTACGAGCAGTACTTC CASSRDQGAGYEQYF
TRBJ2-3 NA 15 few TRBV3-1 TGTGCCAGCAGCCAGGGAACAGGGAAGAAGGATACGCAGTATTTT CASSQGTGKKDTQYF
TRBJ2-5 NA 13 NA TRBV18 TGTGCCAGCTCACCAGACACCGCGGAGTCCCAGTACTTC CASSPDTAESQYF
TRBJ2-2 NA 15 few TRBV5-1 TGCGCCAGCAGCTTGCGTGCAGGGCGAACCGGGGAGCTGTTTTTT CASSLRAGRTGELFF
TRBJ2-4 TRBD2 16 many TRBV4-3 TGCGCCAGCAGCCAGTCCTACGCGGGGGGAAAAAACATTCAGTACTTC CASSQSYAGGKNIQYF
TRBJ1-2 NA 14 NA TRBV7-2 TGTGCCAGCAATACAGGGAGGATGCTGAGTGGCTACACCTTC CASNTGRMLSGYTF
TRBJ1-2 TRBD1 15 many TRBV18 TGTGCCAGCTCGGCCACCGGGACAGGGGTGAATGGCTACACCTTC CASSATGTGVNGYTF
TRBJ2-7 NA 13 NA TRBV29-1 TGCAGCGCCCGACAGAGTAGCTCCTACGAGCAGTACTTC CSARQSSSYEQYF
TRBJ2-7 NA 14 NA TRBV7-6 TGTGCCAGCAGCTCCCAGGATCTGGTGGGCGAGCAGTACTTC CASSSQDLVGEQYF
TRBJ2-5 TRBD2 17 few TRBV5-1 TGCGCCAGCAACGAAGGGACTAGCGGGGGGGCTCAAGAGACCCAGTACTTC CASNEGTSGGAQETQYF
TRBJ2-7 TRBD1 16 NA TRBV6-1 TGTGCCAGCAGTCAAAAGGACAGGGGAGTTACCTACGAGCAGTACTTC CASSQKDRGVTYEQYF
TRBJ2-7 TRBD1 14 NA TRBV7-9 TGTGCCAGCAGCCCCCGACAGGGAGACAATGAGCAGTACTTC CASSPRQGDNEQYF
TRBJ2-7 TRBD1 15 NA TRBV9 TGTGCCAGCAGCGTAGGACAGGGGACCCCCTACGAGCAGTACTTC CASSVGQGTPYEQYF
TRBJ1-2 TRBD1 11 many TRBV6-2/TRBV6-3 TGTGCCAGCGGGACAGCCTATGGCTACACCTTC CASGTAYGYTF
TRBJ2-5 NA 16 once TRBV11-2 TGTGCCAGCAGCTCTAATGGGGGGTACATCCAAGAGACCCAGTACTTC CASSSNGGYIQETQYF
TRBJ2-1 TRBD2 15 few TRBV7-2 TGTGCCAGCAGCCGCCGACTAGCGGGAAACAATGAGCAGTTCTTC CASSRRLAGNNEQFF
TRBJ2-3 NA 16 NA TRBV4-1 TGCGCCAGCAGCCAGACGGGACCCCCCAATGATTATACGCAGTATTTT CASSQTGPPNDYTQYF
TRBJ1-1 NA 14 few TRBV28 TGTGCCAGCGGAACCGGGACGGTGAACACTGAAGCTTTCTTT CASGTGTVNTEAFF